This TCR beta chain was obtained from a study of Graves' ophthalmopathy and Graves' hyperthyroidism. Study-wide results and caveats: Most clonotypes expanded in thyroid above 0.001 frequency were present in blood too. Built on 13 signatures, a model told ophthalmopathy apart from stable hyperthyroidism with 85% to 90% sensitivity and almost 84% specificity.

Excluded: other autoimmune disease, uncontrolled infection, pregnancy or lactation. Clinical symptoms, serum thyroxine, TRAb, thyroid ultrasound and orbital computed tomography determined diagnosis. Germline CDR1 and CDR2: SGDLS and YYNGEE. The CDR3 is 16 amino acids. To note about this clonotype: The antigen is undetermined. A much more abundant neighbour one base away suggests this may be a read error.

TCR beta CDR3 regions were amplified from RNA transcripts. RT-PCR in the first round used HTBI primers; a second-round multiplex PCR followed. TCRdb used MiXCR to reprocess the multiplex PCR reads, holding one entry per CDR3 protein. Altogether approximately 540,000 distinct CDR3 sequences are present, about two fifths being singletons, with the ten largest covering roughly 4%. Source material: peripheral blood or thyroid tissue (not recorded which). V usage is TRBV9 and J usage is TRBJ2-5, with D tentatively TRBD1 or TRBD2 (5 bases each). This receptor was taken from an adult man with Graves' hyperthyroidism. The CDR3 DNA reads TGTGCCGGCAGCGTAGATGGGGGAGTTAAACAAGAGACCCAGTACTTC. This encodes CAGSVDGGVKQETQYF.